Listed below are T cell receptor beta chains from one sample, sequenced in a study of regulatory T cells. Assay: immunoSEQ multiplex PCR; the TCRdb copy retains only in-frame clones and omits some. The sample contains 15,000 to 20,000 clones, roughly 90% of which appear only once. Sequencing was done on a sample of CD8+ T cells sorted from blood. All receptors come from a person in their late teens or twenties with CD3G deficiency. The CDR3 runs from the conserved cysteine through the conserved F or W. A D gene is named only where the DNA matches it firmly. A row's size may be missing; if present it is once, few, many or a size class.

D	size	J	V	CDR3	DNA
TRBD2	once	TRBJ2-3	TRBV6-1	CASRGGADTQYF	TGTGCCAGCAGGGGGGGGGCAGATACGCAGTATTTT
TRBD2	NA	TRBJ2-1	TRBV5-1	CASSFSGSNEQFF	TGCGCCAGCAGCTTTAGCGGGAGTAATGAGCAGTTCTTC
NA	NA	TRBJ2-5	TRBV2	CASPTRGLKTQYF	TGTGCCAGCCCCACCCGGGGGTTAAAGACCCAGTACTTC
NA	NA	TRBJ1-2	TRBV21-1	CASSLKDAAYGYTF	TGTGCCAGCAGCCTCAAGGACGCCGCCTATGGCTACACCTTC
TRBD1	NA	TRBJ1-2	TRBV25-1	CASSVQGAGYGYTF	TGTGCCAGCAGTGTCCAGGGGGCAGGCTATGGCTACACCTTC
TRBD1	NA	TRBJ1-2	TRBV4-2	CASSQVRTDRGHGYGYTF	TGTGCCAGCAGCCAAGTGAGGACGGACAGGGGGCATGGCTATGGCTACACCTTC
NA	NA	TRBJ1-1	TRBV4-1	CASSQQQINTEAFF	TGCGCCAGCAGCCAACAACAGATTAACACTGAAGCTTTCTTT
NA	NA	TRBJ1-2	TRBV28	CASRAGPNYGYTF	TGTGCCAGTAGGGCAGGCCCCAACTATGGCTACACCTTC
TRBD1	NA	TRBJ1-6	TRBV9	CASSVGQGGSPLHF	TGTGCCAGCAGCGTAGGGCAGGGGGGATCACCCCTCCACTTT
NA	NA	TRBJ1-1	TRBV19	CASSKAQYTEAFF	TGTGCCAGTAGTAAGGCACAGTACACTGAAGCTTTCTTT